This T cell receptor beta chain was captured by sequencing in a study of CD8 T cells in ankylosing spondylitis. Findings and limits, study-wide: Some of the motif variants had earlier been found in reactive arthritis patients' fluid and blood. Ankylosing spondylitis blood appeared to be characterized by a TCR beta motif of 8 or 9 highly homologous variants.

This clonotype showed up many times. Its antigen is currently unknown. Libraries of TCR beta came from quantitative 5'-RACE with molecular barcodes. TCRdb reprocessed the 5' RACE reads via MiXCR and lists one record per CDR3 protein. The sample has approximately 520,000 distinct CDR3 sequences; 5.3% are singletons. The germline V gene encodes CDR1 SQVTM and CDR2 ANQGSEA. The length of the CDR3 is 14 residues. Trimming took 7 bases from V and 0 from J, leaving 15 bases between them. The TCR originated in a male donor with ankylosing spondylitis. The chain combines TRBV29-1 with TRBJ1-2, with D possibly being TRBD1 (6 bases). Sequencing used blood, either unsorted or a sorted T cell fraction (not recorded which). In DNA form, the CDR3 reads TGCAGCGCAGAGCAGGGGATTTCTAACTATGGCTACACCTTC. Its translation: CSAEQGISNYGYTF.